This T cell receptor beta chain was recorded in a study of shared clonotypes between healthy human individuals. Sorted-subset replicate PCRs used 200 ng DNA, some 33,000 T cell genomes. Sequenced by immunoSEQ multiplex PCR; TCRdb stores in-frame clones only, minus some. The table has 2,500,000 or so clones, approximately 90% seen once. Points on this clone: The antigen is unknown.

V was pared by 6 bases and J by 6 bases, with 17 bases between. The CDR3 is 14 amino acids. CDR1 is LNHDA, CDR2 SQIVND, per germline (reference sequence). Overall study results and limits: Researchers sampled only blood; tissue repertoires likely differ.

Sequencing was done on a sample of naive CD4+ T cells from PBMCs. Subset in this sample: CD45RA+ positively selected. The V and J genes are TRBV19 and TRBJ1-1; a possible D gene is TRBD1 (6 bases). This receptor was taken from a man between 18 and 35 years old in good health. Some clones in this sample may be carry-over from other donors' samples. As DNA, the CDR3 is TGTGCCAGTAGCCAGAGAACAGGGCCCCCTGAAGCTTTCTTT. This codes for CASSQRTGPPEAFF.